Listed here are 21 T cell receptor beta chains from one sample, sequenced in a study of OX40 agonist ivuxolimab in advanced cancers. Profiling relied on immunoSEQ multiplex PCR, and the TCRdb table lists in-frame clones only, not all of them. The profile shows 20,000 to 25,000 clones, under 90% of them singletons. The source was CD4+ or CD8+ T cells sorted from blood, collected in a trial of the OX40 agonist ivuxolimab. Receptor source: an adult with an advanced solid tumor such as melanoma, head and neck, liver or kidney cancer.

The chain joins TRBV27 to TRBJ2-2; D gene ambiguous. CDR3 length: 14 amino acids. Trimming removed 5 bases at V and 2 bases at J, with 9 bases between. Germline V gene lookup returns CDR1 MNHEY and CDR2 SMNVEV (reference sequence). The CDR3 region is CASSPSTNTGELFF. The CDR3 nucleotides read TGTGCCAGCAGTCCCTCTACTAACACCGGGGAGCTGTTTTTT.

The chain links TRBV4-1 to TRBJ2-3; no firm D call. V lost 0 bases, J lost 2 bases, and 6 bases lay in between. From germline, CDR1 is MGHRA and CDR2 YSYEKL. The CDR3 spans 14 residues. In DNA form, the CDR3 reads TGCGCCAGCAGCCAAGATTTAACCACAGATACGCAGTATTTT. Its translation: CASSQDLTTDTQYF.

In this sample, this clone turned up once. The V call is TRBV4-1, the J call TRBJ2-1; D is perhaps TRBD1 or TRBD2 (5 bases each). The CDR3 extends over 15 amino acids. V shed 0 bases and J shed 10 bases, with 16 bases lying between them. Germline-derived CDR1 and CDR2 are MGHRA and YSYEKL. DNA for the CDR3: TGCGCCAGCAGCCAAGAGGTGGGGGTCCTGGTGGAGCAGTTCTTC. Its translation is CASSQEVGVLVEQFF.

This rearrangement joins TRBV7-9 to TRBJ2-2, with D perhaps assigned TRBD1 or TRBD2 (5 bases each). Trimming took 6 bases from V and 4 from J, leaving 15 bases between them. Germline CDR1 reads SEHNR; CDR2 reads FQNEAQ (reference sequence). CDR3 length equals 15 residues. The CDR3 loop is CASRPTVLATGELFF. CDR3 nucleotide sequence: TGTGCCAGCAGACCGACAGTCCTAGCCACCGGGGAGCTGTTTTTT. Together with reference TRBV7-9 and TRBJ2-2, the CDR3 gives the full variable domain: DTGVSQNPRHKITKRGQNVTFRCDPISEHNRLYWYRQTLGQGPEFLTYFQNEAQLEKSRLLSDRFSAERPKGSFSTLEIQRTEQGDSAMYLCASRPTVLATGELFFGEGSRLTVL.

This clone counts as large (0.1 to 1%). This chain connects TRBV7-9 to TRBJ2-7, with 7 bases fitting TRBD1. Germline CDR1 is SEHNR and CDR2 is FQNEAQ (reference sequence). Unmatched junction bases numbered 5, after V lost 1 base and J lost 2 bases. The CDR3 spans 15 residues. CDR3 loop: CASSLEQGYPYEQYF. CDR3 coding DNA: TGTGCCAGCAGCTTAGAACAGGGGTACCCCTACGAGCAGTACTTC.

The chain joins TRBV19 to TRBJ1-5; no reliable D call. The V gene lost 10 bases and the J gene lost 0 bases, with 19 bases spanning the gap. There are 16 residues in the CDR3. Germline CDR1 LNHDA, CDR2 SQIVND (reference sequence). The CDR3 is CATDSYTDYSNQPQHF. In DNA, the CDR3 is TGTGCCACAGATTCCTATACGGACTATAGCAATCAGCCCCAGCATTTT.

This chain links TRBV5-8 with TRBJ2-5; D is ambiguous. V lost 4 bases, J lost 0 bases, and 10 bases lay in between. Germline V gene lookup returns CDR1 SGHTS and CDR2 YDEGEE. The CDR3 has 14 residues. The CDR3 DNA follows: TGTGCCAGCAGCCCCAGACGGTACCAAGAGACCCAGTACTTC. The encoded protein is CASSPRRYQETQYF. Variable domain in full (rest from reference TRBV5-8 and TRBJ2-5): EAGVTQSPTHLIKTRGQQATLRCSPISGHTSVYWYQQALGLGLQFLLWYDEGEERNRGNFPPRFSGRQFPNYSSELNVNALELEDSALYLCASSPRRYQETQYFGPGTRLLVL.

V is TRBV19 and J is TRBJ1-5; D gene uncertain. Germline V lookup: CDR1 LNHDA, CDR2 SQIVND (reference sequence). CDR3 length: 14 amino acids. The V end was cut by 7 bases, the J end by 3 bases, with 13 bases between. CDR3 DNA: TGTGCCAGTACCGAAACGGGAGTCAATCAGCCCCAGCATTTT. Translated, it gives CASTETGVNQPQHF.

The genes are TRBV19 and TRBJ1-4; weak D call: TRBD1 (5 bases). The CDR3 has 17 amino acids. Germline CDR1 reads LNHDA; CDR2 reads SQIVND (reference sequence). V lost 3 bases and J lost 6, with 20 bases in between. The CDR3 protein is CASSMLLGGALDEKLFF. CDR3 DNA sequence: TGTGCCAGTAGTATGTTGCTGGGAGGGGCTCTGGATGAAAAACTGTTTTTT.

CDR3 sequence reads: CAISEKGDSLSYEQYF. CDR3 DNA: TGTGCCATCAGTGAGAAGGGGGACAGCCTATCCTACGAGCAGTACTTC. V and J are TRBV10-3 and TRBJ2-7; 7 nucleotides align to TRBD1. Germline V gene lookup returns CDR1 ENHRY and CDR2 SYGVKD. The CDR3 covers 16 residues. The V segment lost 2 bases and the J segment 1 base; nucleotides outside the gene matches: 8.

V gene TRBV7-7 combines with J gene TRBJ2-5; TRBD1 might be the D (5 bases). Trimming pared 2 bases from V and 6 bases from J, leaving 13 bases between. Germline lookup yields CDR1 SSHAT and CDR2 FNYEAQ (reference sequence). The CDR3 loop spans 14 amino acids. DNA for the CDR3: TGTGCCAGCAGCTTATCTTGGGGCGAGAAGACCCAGTACTTC. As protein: CASSLSWGEKTQYF.

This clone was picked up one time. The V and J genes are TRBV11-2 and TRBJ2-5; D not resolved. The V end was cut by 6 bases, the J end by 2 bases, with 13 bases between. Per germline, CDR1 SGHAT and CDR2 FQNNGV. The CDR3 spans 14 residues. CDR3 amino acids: CASRPALGQETQYF. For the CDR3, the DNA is TGTGCCAGCAGACCGGCCCTGGGTCAAGAGACCCAGTACTTC.

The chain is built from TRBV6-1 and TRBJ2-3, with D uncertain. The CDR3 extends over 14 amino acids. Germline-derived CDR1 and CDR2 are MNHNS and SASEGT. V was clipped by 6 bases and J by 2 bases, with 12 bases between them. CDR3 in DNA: TGTGCCAGCAGCCCCGACTCGCCCACAGATACGCAGTATTTT. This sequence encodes CASSPDSPTDTQYF.

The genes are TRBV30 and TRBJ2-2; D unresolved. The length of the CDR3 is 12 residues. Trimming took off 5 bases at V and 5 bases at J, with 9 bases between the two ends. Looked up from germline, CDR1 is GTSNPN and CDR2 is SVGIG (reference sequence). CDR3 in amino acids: CAWGVGTGELFF. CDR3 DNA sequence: TGTGCCTGGGGGGTAGGGACCGGGGAGCTGTTTTTT.

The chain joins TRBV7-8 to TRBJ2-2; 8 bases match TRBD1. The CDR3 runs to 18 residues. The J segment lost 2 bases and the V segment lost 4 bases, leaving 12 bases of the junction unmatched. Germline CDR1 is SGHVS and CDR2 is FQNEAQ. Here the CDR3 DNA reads TGTGCCAGCAGCTCCCCCCCTGACAGGGGAGGTAACACCGGGGAGCTGTTTTTT. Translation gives CASSSPPDRGGNTGELFF.

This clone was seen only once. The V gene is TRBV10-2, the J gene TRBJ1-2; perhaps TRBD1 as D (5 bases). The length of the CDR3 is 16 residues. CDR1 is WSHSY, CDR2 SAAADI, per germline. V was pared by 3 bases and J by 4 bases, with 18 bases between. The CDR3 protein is CASSEVGVGGGYGYTF. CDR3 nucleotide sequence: TGCGCCAGCAGTGAAGTAGGAGTTGGGGGGGGCTATGGCTACACCTTC.

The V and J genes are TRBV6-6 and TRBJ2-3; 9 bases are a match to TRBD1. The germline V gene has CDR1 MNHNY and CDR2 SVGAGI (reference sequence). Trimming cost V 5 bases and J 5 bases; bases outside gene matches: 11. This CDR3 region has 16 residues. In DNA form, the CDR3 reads TGTGCCAGCAGTCCGTACCCGGGACAGGGAATAGATACGCAGTATTTT. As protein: CASSPYPGQGIDTQYF.

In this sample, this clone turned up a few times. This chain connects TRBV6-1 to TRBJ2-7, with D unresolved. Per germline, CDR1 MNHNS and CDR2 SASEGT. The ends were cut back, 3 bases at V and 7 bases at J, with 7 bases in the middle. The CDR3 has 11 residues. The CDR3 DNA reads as TGTGCCAGCAGTGAGTCTTTGGAGCAGTACTTC. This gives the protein CASSESLEQYF.

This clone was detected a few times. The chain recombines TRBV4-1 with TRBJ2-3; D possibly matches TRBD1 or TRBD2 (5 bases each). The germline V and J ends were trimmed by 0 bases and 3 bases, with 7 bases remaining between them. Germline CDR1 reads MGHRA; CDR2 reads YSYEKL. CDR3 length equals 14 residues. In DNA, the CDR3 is TGCGCCAGCAGCCAAGAGAGGGGAACAGATACGCAGTATTTT. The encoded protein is CASSQERGTDTQYF.

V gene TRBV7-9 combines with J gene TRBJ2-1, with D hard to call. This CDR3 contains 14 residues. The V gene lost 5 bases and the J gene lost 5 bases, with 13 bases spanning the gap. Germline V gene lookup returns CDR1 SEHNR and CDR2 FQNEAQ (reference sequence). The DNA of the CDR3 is TGTGCCAGCAGCCCCGTCCCGTCAAACAATGAGCAGTTCTTC. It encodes CASSPVPSNNEQFF.

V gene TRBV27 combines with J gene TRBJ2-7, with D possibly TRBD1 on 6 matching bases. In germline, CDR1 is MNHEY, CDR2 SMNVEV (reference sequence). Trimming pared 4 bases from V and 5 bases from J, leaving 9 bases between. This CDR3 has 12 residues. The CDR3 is CASSSGVNEQYF. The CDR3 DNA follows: TGTGCCAGCAGTTCAGGGGTAAACGAGCAGTACTTC.